What follows are 32 T cell receptor beta chains derived from one specimen sequenced in a study of tumor-infiltrating lymphocytes in primary liver carcinoma. TCR beta cDNA was reverse-transcribed from around 0.55 ug of total RNA. The reaction used a constant-region primer and ProtoScript II reverse transcriptase. Three nested multiplex PCR rounds, a slightly modified ARM-PCR method, built the TCR beta libraries. TRBV1-TRBV30 forward primers paired with a C-beta reverse primer were used in the first two PCR rounds, which ran approximately 10 cycles each. One entry per CDR3 protein, called by TCRdb with MiXCR from the multiplex PCR reads. The sample lists roughly 78,000 distinct CDR3 sequences; 60% to 80% were seen once. From unsorted bulk tissue weighing roughly 17-31 mg, DNA and RNA were co-extracted. Sequencing was performed on liver tumor tissue from sampling region 4. Documented subset: tumor region T4, right-lateral pole. These TCRs come from a woman between 55 and 75 years old with primary liver carcinoma and hepatitis B virus infection.

This clonotype was found once. Here the CDR3 omits its conserved ending phenylalanine or tryptophan, so a read error is the likely source. This rearrangement joins TRBV18 to TRBJ2-3; TRBD1 aligns across 9 bases. This CDR3 region has 16 residues. The germline V gene has CDR1 KGHSH and CDR2 LQKENI. CDR3 sequence reads: CASSPRTGEGADTQYL. The CDR3 DNA is TGTGCCAGCTCACCCCGGACAGGGGAAGGGGCAGATACACAGTATTTG.

On this clonotype itself: Likely a read error: the CDR3 ends without its conserved phenylalanine or tryptophan. This rearrangement joins TRBV28 to TRBJ2-2; 7 bases fit TRBD2. CDR1 and CDR2 from the germline V gene are MDHEN and SYDVKM. This CDR3 has 14 amino acids. The DNA for the CDR3 is TGTGCCAGCGGCGGGACTATCAACATCGGGGAGCTGTTTCTT. Translated, it gives CASGGTINIGELFL.

For this clonotype: Likely a read error: the CDR3 ends without its conserved phenylalanine or tryptophan. The J gene is TRBJ2-1, the V gene TRBV11-2; either TRBD1 or TRBD2 may fit D (5 bases each). Per germline, CDR1 SGHAT and CDR2 FQNNGV. The CDR3 covers 14 residues. CDR3 loop: CDSSSMSGANEQFL. As DNA, the CDR3 is TGTGACAGCAGCTCAATGTCCGGGGCCAATGAGCAGTTCTTA.

In the case of this clonotype: Mismatch with germline at one junction end may stem from a read error. The genes are TRBV29-1 and TRBJ2-1; TRBD2 agrees at 8 bases. The CDR3 is made up of 14 amino acids. Looked up from germline, CDR1 is SQVTM and CDR2 is ANQGSEA. The DNA for the CDR3 is TGCAGCGTCCCCCGACTAGCGCCGTACAATGAGCAGATCTTC. Its protein product is CSVPRLAPYNEQIF.

This clonotype was detected only a few times. A much larger clonotype is one base distant, so this may be a read error. V is TRBV30 and J is TRBJ1-5, with D possibly TRBD1 on 6 matching bases. Trimming left V 4 bases short and J 3 bases short, with 16 bases between. Germline-derived CDR1 and CDR2 are GTSNPN and SVGIG (reference sequence). The length of the CDR3 is 15 residues. CDR3 sequence reads: CAWNEGTLLNQPQHF. The CDR3 nucleotides read TGTGCCTGGAATGAGGGGACACTCCTCAATCAGCCCCAGCATTTT.

This clonotype came up once. The V call is TRBV28, the J call TRBJ2-3, with D possibly TRBD2 on 5 matching bases. CDR3 length equals 12 residues. Germline lookup yields CDR1 MDHEN and CDR2 SYDVKM. Here the CDR3 reads CASGTITDTQYF. The CDR3 DNA reads TGTGCAAGCGGTACGATAACAGATACGCAGTATTTT.

V usage is TRBV2 and J usage is TRBJ2-1; the D is unclear. This CDR3 has 11 amino acids. Germline loops: CDR1 SNHLY, CDR2 FYNNEI. Trimming took off 7 bases at V and 3 bases at J, with 4 bases between the two ends. The CDR3 here is CASTGYNEQFF. CDR3 DNA sequence: TGTGCCAGCACGGGCTACAATGAGCAGTTCTTC.

On this clonotype: One junction end does not reproduce the germline sequence, and a read error may be involved. The chain combines TRBV10-3 with TRBJ1-1, with 7 nucleotides matching TRBD1. Germline CDR1 is ENHRY and CDR2 is SYGVKD. The CDR3 extends over 15 amino acids. CDR3 residues: CVIARGTAMNTEAFF. The CDR3 DNA is TGTGTCATCGCGAGAGGGACAGCTATGAACACTGAAGCTTTCTTT.

This clonotype was seen a few times. The chain recombines TRBV15 with TRBJ2-7; D unclear. The CDR3 is 16 amino acids. Germline CDR1 and CDR2: LNHNV and YYDKDF (reference sequence). V was cut by 0 bases and J by 0 bases, with 12 bases left in between. DNA of the CDR3: TGTGCCACCAGCAGAGAGCCCCTCGGAAGCTCCTACGAGCAGTACTTC. It codes for CATSREPLGSSYEQYF. The complete variable domain, with remaining parts taken from reference TRBV15 and TRBJ2-7, reads DAMVIQNPRYQVTQFGKPVTLSCSQTLNHNVMYWYQQKSSQAPKLLFHYYDKDFNNEADTPDNFQSRRPNTSFCFLDIRSPGLGDTAMYLCATSREPLGSSYEQYFGPGTRLTVT.

A remark on this clonotype: Relative to the germline gene, one junction end is altered; a read error may explain this. The chain combines TRBV7-9 with TRBJ2-1, with D unresolved. Germline V CDR1 and CDR2: SEHNR, FQNEAQ (reference sequence). This CDR3 is built from 13 residues. The CDR3: CASQEGSYNEQFF. The CDR3 DNA sequence: TGTGCCAGCCAGGAAGGCTCCTACAATGAGCAATTCTTC.

The sample holds many counts of this clonotype. This sequence joins TRBV28 and TRBJ1-5; tentative D call: TRBD1 (6 bases). The length of the CDR3 is 16 residues. Trimming took 5 bases from V and 2 from J, leaving 16 bases between them. Germline V gene data show CDR1 as MDHEN and CDR2 as SYDVKM. CDR3 DNA sequence: TGTGCCAGCAGTCCCCTCCGGGGACAAGGCAATCAGCCCCAGCATTTT. It codes for CASSPLRGQGNQPQHF.

Within the sample, this clonotype is medium-sized. The CDR3 sequence: CASSRRLAENTGELFF. In DNA form, the CDR3 reads TGTGCCAGCAGTCGTCGACTAGCGGAAAACACCGGGGAGCTGTTTTTT. The gene calls are TRBV11-2 and TRBJ2-2; the match to TRBD2 covers 9 bases. The trim removed 6 bases at V and 2 bases at J, leaving 7 bases unmatched. Germline lookup yields CDR1 SGHAT and CDR2 FQNNGV. This CDR3 is 16 amino acids long.

Turning to this clonotype: Being one base from a much bigger clone, this may be a read error. The chain is built from TRBV19 and TRBJ1-1, with TRBD1 as a possible D gene (5 bases). This CDR3 region has 15 residues. Looked up from germline, CDR1 is LNHDA and CDR2 is SQIVND (reference sequence). CDR3 sequence reads: CDSSSSRQRNTEAFF. The CDR3 DNA reads TGTGACAGTAGTAGCTCTCGACAGAGGAACACTGAAGCTTTCTTT.

This clonotype was counted ten times or more. This chain uses TRBV7-9 with TRBJ1-2, with 9 nucleotides matching TRBD1. V lost 0 bases to trimming and J lost 5 bases; unmatched junction nucleotides: 7. The CDR3 is 16 amino acids. Germline assignment: CDR1 SEHNR and CDR2 FQNEAQ (reference sequence). The CDR3, as DNA: TGTGCCAGCAGCTTAGCGCCTTGGACAGGGGATTATGGCTACACCTTC. This codes for CASSLAPWTGDYGYTF.

Of note for this clonotype: A much larger clonotype is one base distant, so this may be a read error. CDR3 nucleotide sequence: TGTGCCAGCAGCCCCATCGGGAGTGAGCAGTTCTTC. Translation gives CASSPIGSEQFF. The J gene is TRBJ2-1, the V gene TRBV7-9; weak D call: TRBD2 (6 bases). V dropped 5 bases and J dropped 9 bases, with 11 bases sitting between them. The CDR3 consists of 12 residues. The germline V gene encodes CDR1 SEHNR and CDR2 FQNEAQ (reference sequence).

This clonotype was counted between two and nine times. The junction departs from the called germline gene at one end, perhaps through a read error. V usage is TRBV7-9 and J usage is TRBJ1-4, with D hard to call. The germline gives CDR1 SEHNR, CDR2 FQNEAQ (reference sequence). The CDR3 spans 14 residues. DNA of the CDR3: TGTGCCAACAGCTTAGCAGGTCAGAATGAAAAACTGTTTTTT. Translated: CANSLAGQNEKLFF.

The CDR3 DNA sequence: TGTGCCAGCAGCTTTGATCCGGGCAGGAATTCACCCCTCCACTTT. This translates into CASSFDPGRNSPLHF. V usage is TRBV11-2 and J usage is TRBJ1-6; no clear D. In germline, CDR1 is SGHAT, CDR2 FQNNGV. The CDR3 sequence is 15 residues long. Trimming stripped 3 bases from V and 7 bases from J, with 13 bases between.

There are many counts of this clonotype. The chain couples TRBV5-8 to TRBJ2-6; D not resolved. Trimming shortened V by 1 base and J by 1 base, and 6 bases separated the two germline ends. This CDR3 has 15 residues. CDR1 SGHTS and CDR2 YDEGEE come from the germline V gene. The CDR3 coding sequence is TGTGCCAGCAGCTTGACCCTTTCTGGGGCCAACGTCCTGACTTTC. This encodes CASSLTLSGANVLTF. The full variable domain, rest sourced from reference TRBV5-8 and TRBJ2-6, is EAGVTQSPTHLIKTRGQQATLRCSPISGHTSVYWYQQALGLGLQFLLWYDEGEERNRGNFPPRFSGRQFPNYSSELNVNALELEDSALYLCASSLTLSGANVLTFGAGSRLTVL.

This clonotype was observed at least ten times. This chain connects TRBV7-9 to TRBJ2-1; perhaps TRBD2 as D (7 bases). Trimming took 1 base from V and 7 from J, leaving 29 bases between them. The CDR3 consists of 20 residues. CDR1 SEHNR and CDR2 FQNEAQ come from the germline V gene (reference sequence). The CDR3: CASSLDTPRAGATQWNEQFF. In DNA, the CDR3 is TGTGCCAGCAGCTTAGATACTCCTCGTGCGGGGGCTACCCAATGGAATGAGCAGTTCTTC.

With respect to this clonotype: The junction differs from germline at one of its ends, possibly a read error. V and J are TRBV6-6 and TRBJ1-5; possibly TRBD1 for D (5 bases). Germline V gives CDR1 MNHNY, CDR2 SVGAGI (reference sequence). This CDR3 contains 16 residues. CDR3 sequence: CGSSYSTGGSFQPQHF. The DNA of the CDR3 is TGTGGCAGCAGTTACTCCACCGGGGGAAGTTTTCAGCCCCAGCATTTT.

Many counts were recorded for this clonotype. The genes are TRBV4-2 and TRBJ1-1; D is unresolved. Germline values: CDR1 LGHNA, CDR2 YNFKEQ. Trimming took 6 bases from V and 3 from J, leaving 11 bases between them. The CDR3 covers 13 residues. The CDR3 DNA sequence: TGTGCCAGCAGGCTAAAGAGGGACACTGAAGCTTTCTTT. As protein: CASRLKRDTEAFF.

This clonotype was seen a handful of times. This chain links TRBV18 with TRBJ1-1; TRBD1 agrees at 10 bases. This CDR3 contains 14 residues. The germline V gene encodes CDR1 KGHSH and CDR2 LQKENI. V trimming: 3 bases; J trimming: 10 bases; junction bases outside the gene matches: 8. CDR3 nucleotides: TGTGCCAGCTCACCGTCCCGGGACAGGGGATCAGCTTTCTTT. This sequence encodes CASSPSRDRGSAFF.

Concerning this clonotype: Here the CDR3 omits its conserved ending phenylalanine or tryptophan, so a read error is the likely source. No DNA is shown, since the ends of the CDR3 on it are uncertain; the CDR3 is the one TCRdb lists. The chain has TRBV10-3 and TRBJ1-5; the D segment call TRBD1 is taken from the table without a DNA check. Germline CDR1 and CDR2: ENHRY and SYGVKD. The CDR3 is 15 residues long, counting both termini. The CDR3 is CAISESLQGGQPHHY.

To note about this clonotype: This may arise from a read error, as a much more abundant clone is one base away. The V call is TRBV30, the J call TRBJ2-7, with D possibly matching TRBD1 (5 bases). Germline V gives CDR1 GTSNPN, CDR2 SVGIG (reference sequence). This CDR3 spans 14 amino acids. With 4 bases removed from V and 2 bases from J, the gap between germline ends came to 15 bases. The CDR3 reads CAWNLMQGPYEQYF. CDR3 bases: TGTGCCTGGAACCTTATGCAGGGTCCCTACGAGCAGTACTTC.

Note on this clonotype: At one boundary the junction diverges from the germline segment, which might be a read error. The rearrangement uses TRBV6-1 and TRBJ2-7, with 8 bases aligning to TRBD2. This CDR3 has 15 amino acids. Germline V gives CDR1 MNHNS, CDR2 SASEGT. The CDR3 DNA reads TGTGCCAGCGGTGAAAGAAGCGGGAGCCACCTCGAACAGTACTTC. It is translated as CASGERSGSHLEQYF.

This clonotype was seen ten or more times. The gene calls are TRBV12-3 or TRBV12-4 and TRBJ1-1, with D tentatively TRBD1 (5 bases). The ends were cut back, 8 bases at V and 1 base at J, with 17 bases in the middle. The CDR3 is made up of 15 amino acids. In nucleotides, the CDR3 is TGTGCCAGCCGTATGGGGACGGAGAGGAACACTGAAGCTTTCTTT. Amino acids: CASRMGTERNTEAFF.

The sample holds a few counts of this clonotype. The rearrangement links TRBV29-1 to TRBJ1-4; D remains ambiguous. Germline V gene data show CDR1 as SQVTM and CDR2 as ANQGSEA. The CDR3 totals 11 residues. Deletions cut 6 bases from V and 8 bases from J, with 10 bases between. CDR3 region: CSVDHEEKLFF. The CDR3 DNA follows: TGCAGCGTCGACCACGAGGAAAAACTGTTTTTT.

This clonotype was seen ten or more times. CDR3 sequence (DNA): TGCAGCGTTGTGGGGAGGGGAGACACTGAAGCTTTCTTT. Its translation is CSVVGRGDTEAFF. The rearrangement joins TRBV29-1 to TRBJ1-1; maybe TRBD1 (5 bases). V was pared by 4 bases and J by 3 bases, with 12 bases between. Per the germline V gene, CDR1 is SQVTM and CDR2 is ANQGSEA. This CDR3 spans 13 amino acids.

Only one count was recorded for this clonotype. Relative to the germline gene, one junction end is altered; a read error may explain this. This chain links TRBV10-2 with TRBJ1-5; D uncertain. This CDR3 is built from 14 residues. Germline-derived CDR1 and CDR2 are WSHSY and SAAADI. The chain's CDR3 is CASSESSRDQPQHF. DNA of the CDR3: TGCGCCAGCAGTGAGTCATCTAGAGATCAGCCCCAACATTTT.

This clonotype was seen once. The CDR3 does not end in the conserved phenylalanine or tryptophan, so this is likely a read error. The chain employs TRBV7-2 and TRBJ2-5, with TRBD2 matching over 14 bases. This CDR3 spans 16 amino acids. CDR1 is SGHTA, CDR2 FQGNSA, per germline. V lost 8 bases and J lost 4; bases outside the gene matches: 9. This chain's CDR3 is CASGPGLAGDGETQYL. In DNA form, the CDR3 reads TGTGCCAGCGGCCCGGGACTAGCGGGAGATGGAGAGACCCAGTACCTC.

To note about this clonotype: The junction departs from the called germline gene at one end, perhaps through a read error. This chain uses TRBV5-1 with TRBJ1-6, with TRBD1 as a possible D gene (6 bases). CDR3 length equals 15 residues. CDR1 and CDR2 (germline): SGHRS, YFSETQ. The CDR3 spells CASSLVAGARSPLHF. Here the CDR3 DNA reads TGCGCTAGCAGCTTGGTGGCAGGGGCCAGGTCACCCCTCCACTTT.

This clonotype was recorded many times. V and J are TRBV6-5 and TRBJ1-5; a weak D match, TRBD1 (5 bases). The CDR3 length is 13 residues. CDR1 is MNHEY and CDR2 is SVGAGI in the germline V gene. Trimming removed 6 bases at V and 4 bases at J, with 10 bases between. The CDR3 nucleotides read TGTGCCAGCAGCCGACAGATTAATCAGCCCCAGCATTTT. This gives the protein CASSRQINQPQHF.